This T cell receptor beta chain derives from a study of post-analysis software for immune sequencing data. In the study overall: Recorded subtypes: relapsing-remitting, secondary progressive, progressive-relapsing; some patients unannotated. Study results and caveats: Patients used four to six TRBV segments, including TRBV5-6, TRBV5-1 and TRBV20-1, more often than controls. When the samples were clustered directly with F measure, those that had been prepared in the same batch showed strong co-clustering. Significantly lower normalized Chao1 diversity was found in patients with multiple sclerosis relative to controls.

Germline loops: CDR1 SEHNR, CDR2 FQNEAQ (reference sequence). V lost 4 bases and J lost 3; bases outside the gene matches: 7. This CDR3 contains 15 residues. Unique molecular identifiers had been added to the TCR beta cDNA libraries. TCRdb processed the PCR reads anew with MiXCR; each CDR3 protein has one entry. The repertoire holds 350,000 to 450,000 distinct CDR3 sequences, around 33% seen once, with about an eighth in the top ten. Remarks on this clonotype: Antigen: not known.

The chain is built from TRBV7-9 and TRBJ1-1; 8 bases line up with TRBD1. This TCR was recovered from a girl between 10 and 17 years old with multiple sclerosis. The sample was blood. CDR3 amino acids: CASSYVRGPHTEAFF. Written as DNA, the CDR3 is TGTGCCAGCAGCTACGTCAGGGGGCCGCACACTGAAGCTTTCTTT. The full variable domain, its missing parts supplied by reference TRBV7-9 and TRBJ1-1, is DTGVSQNPRHKITKRGQNVTFRCDPISEHNRLYWYRQTLGQGPEFLTYFQNEAQLEKSRLLSDRFSAERPKGSFSTLEIQRTEQGDSAMYLCASSYVRGPHTEAFFGQGTRLTVV.